This T cell receptor (beta chain) was retrieved from a study of spatial heterogeneity in lung cancer. General study results and limits: The study found that expanded intratumoral alpha and beta TCR counts tracked tumor mutation counts.

Time point noted: sample taken at primary tumor resection. This CDR3 is built from 13 residues. The germline V and J ends were trimmed by 7 bases and 0 bases, with 10 bases remaining between them. CDR1 is MNHNS, CDR2 SASEGT, per germline. This clonotype ranks as large (0.1 to 1%). Its antigen is still unknown. Every TCR cDNA molecule carried a tag that served as a unique molecular identifier. MiXCR, run by TCRdb on the 5' RACE reads, gives a single entry per CDR3 protein. The profile shows over 1,000 distinct CDR3 sequences, roughly 18% of them singletons. The chain has TRBV6-1 and TRBJ2-7; D is perhaps TRBD2 (5 bases). The input for sequencing was lung tumor tissue, taken at surgery. This sequence originates from a male donor with early-stage non-small cell lung cancer. The CDR3 loop is CASMIGSSYEQYF. For the CDR3, the DNA is TGTGCCAGCATGATTGGGAGCTCCTACGAGCAGTACTTC.